A selection of T cell receptor beta chains follows, all from one sample in a study of identical twins. TCRdb called the 5' RACE reads again in MiXCR, with one record for every CDR3 protein. The profile shows 700,000 or so distinct CDR3 sequences, about 9.4% of them singletons. A further study also used this sample, focusing on yellow fever vaccine responses in identical twins.

Sequenced material: PBMCs. All receptors derive from a woman younger than 35 in good health. Each CDR3 is given with its conserved first and last residue. The D gene is left open where the match is weak. Not every row has a clone size; where given, it reads once, few, many or a size class.

j_call clone_size d_call v_call cdr3_nt cdr3_aa
TRBJ2-3 many - TRBV29-1 TGCAGCGTCAAGCTGGGGGACGGCACAGATACGCAGTATTTT CSVKLGDGTDTQYF
TRBJ2-2 - TRBD1 TRBV2 TGTGCCAGCAGTGAGGTAACCCAGGGGGCCTCGGGGACCGGGGAGCTGTTTTTT CASSEVTQGASGTGELFF
TRBJ2-3 - - TRBV9 TGTGCCAGCAGCCCCTGGTGGGGGCGGGAGTTCGCAGATACGCAGTATTTT CASSPWWGREFADTQYF
TRBJ2-1 few TRBD2 TRBV4-1 TGCGCCAGCAGCCAAGGACTAGCGGGAGGGTCTAACTACAATGAGCAGTTCTTC CASSQGLAGGSNYNEQFF
TRBJ2-6 - - TRBV12-3/TRBV12-4 TGTGCCAGCAGTGCCGACGAAAACTCTGGGGCCAACGTCCTGACTTTC CASSADENSGANVLTF
TRBJ2-7 - - TRBV30 TGTGCCTGCAAACTAGCAAGCGGGTTCGAGCAGTACTTC CACKLASGFEQYF
TRBJ2-5 - - TRBV7-9 TGTGCCAGCAGCTCTATCGCAGGGCCTAGCCCGGGGACCCAGTACTTC CASSSIAGPSPGTQYF
TRBJ2-1 many - TRBV5-8 TGTGCCAGCAGCTTGGAGCTGGTATGGTCCAATGAGCAGTTCTTC CASSLELVWSNEQFF
TRBJ2-3 many TRBD1 TRBV9 TGTGCCAGCAGCGTAGGGGTAGGGACAGACACAGATACGCAGTATTTT CASSVGVGTDTDTQYF
TRBJ2-3 few TRBD1 TRBV25-1 TGTGCCAGCAGTGGCCACAGGGGATTTGGAACAGATACGCAGTATTTT CASSGHRGFGTDTQYF
TRBJ2-1 once - TRBV5-5 TGTGCCAGCAGCGAATCCGGGACAAACTACAATGAGCAGTTCTTC CASSESGTNYNEQFF
TRBJ1-1 - - TRBV5-1 TGCGCCAGCAGCTCGGCGACTGGTACTGAAGCTTTCTTT CASSSATGTEAFF
TRBJ2-3 few TRBD2 TRBV6-5 TGTGCCAGCAGTTACCCCACCGGGACTAGCGGCGCAGATACGCAGTATTTT CASSYPTGTSGADTQYF
TRBJ1-1 - TRBD1 TRBV9 TGTGCCAGCAGCGTCGGGGAGGGGGCGACTGAAGCTTTCTTT CASSVGEGATEAFF
TRBJ1-4 many TRBD1 TRBV29-1 TGCAGCGTTGAAGTGGACAGGTTAAAAAAACTGTTTTTT CSVEVDRLKKLFF
TRBJ2-1 many - TRBV4-3 TGCGCCAGCAGCCATGACTACGGCTCTCTCAGTGAGCAGTTCTTC CASSHDYGSLSEQFF
TRBJ2-2 - TRBD1 TRBV10-3 TGTGCCATCAGTGAGGGACAGGGTTTGACCGGGGAGCTGTTTTTT CAISEGQGLTGELFF
TRBJ2-7 many - TRBV6-1 TGTGCCAGCACAGGGAGAAGCTCCTACGAGCAGTACTTC CASTGRSSYEQYF
TRBJ2-1 many TRBD1 TRBV5-5 TGTGCCAGCAGCTCCCAGGGGGTCGTGAATGAGCAGTTCTTC CASSSQGVVNEQFF
TRBJ2-7 few TRBD2 TRBV24-1 TGTGCCACTCTCAGGGAGGGTGAACACTTCGGCGAGCAGTACTTC CATLREGEHFGEQYF
TRBJ2-1 many - TRBV4-1 TGCGCCAGCAGCCAAGTTCAGGGTTACAATGAGCAGTTCTTC CASSQVQGYNEQFF
TRBJ2-3 few - TRBV18 TGTGCCAGCTCACCCATTATAACGGATACGCAGTATTTT CASSPIITDTQYF
TRBJ2-1 many - TRBV5-5 TGTGCCAGCAGCTTGTTCGCTGAGCAGTTCTTC CASSLFAEQFF
TRBJ2-1 many TRBD2 TRBV6-1 TGTGCCAGCAGCCCCGCCGGGGGGGGGTTTACCTACAATGAGCAGTTCTTC CASSPAGGGFTYNEQFF
TRBJ2-5 - TRBD2 TRBV5-1 TGCGCCAGCAGCTTGGAGTCTAGCGGGGGTCAAGAGACCCAGCACTTC CASSLESSGGQETQHF
TRBJ1-1 - - TRBV7-3 TGTGCCAGCAGCGACGGGACGTGGGGCACTGAAGCTTTCTTT CASSDGTWGTEAFF
TRBJ2-7 - - TRBV5-1 TGCGCCAGCAGCGCTTCTGGGGGTAGCGAGCAGTACTTC CASSASGGSEQYF
TRBJ2-7 few TRBD1 TRBV20-1 TGCAGTGCTAGATCTAACAGGGGGTCAGCGACCTACGAGCAGTACTTC CSARSNRGSATYEQYF
TRBJ1-2 many TRBD1 TRBV29-1 TGCAGCGTTGTTGGCAGGGGGACTTATGGCTACACCTTC CSVVGRGTYGYTF
TRBJ2-3 few TRBD2 TRBV10-3 TGTGCCATCAGTAATTCGCGACTAGCGGGAGCACAAAGGGGGGATACGCAGTATTTT CAISNSRLAGAQRGDTQYF
TRBJ2-4 few TRBD2 TRBV5-1 TGCGCCAGCAGCTTGGTAGCGGGGGCTCTAGCCAAAAACATTCAGTACTTC CASSLVAGALAKNIQYF
TRBJ2-2 few TRBD1 TRBV28 TGTGCCAGCAGGACGACAGGGGCGGTTACAACGCGGACCGGGGAGCTGTTTTTT CASRTTGAVTTRTGELFF
TRBJ2-1 - TRBD2 TRBV20-1 TGCAGTGCTACTAGCGGGGGATTCAATGAGCAGTTCTTC CSATSGGFNEQFF
TRBJ2-2 many - TRBV7-9 TGTGCCAGCAGCTCCACATCGAACACCGGGGAGCTGTTTTTT CASSSTSNTGELFF
TRBJ2-3 few - TRBV13 TGTGCCAGCAGCTTTTCGGCTAGCAAGACAGATACGCAGTATTTT CASSFSASKTDTQYF
TRBJ2-3 many TRBD1 TRBV5-1 TGCGCCAGCAGCGTTAGGGGGCGCGCAGATACGCAGTATTTT CASSVRGRADTQYF